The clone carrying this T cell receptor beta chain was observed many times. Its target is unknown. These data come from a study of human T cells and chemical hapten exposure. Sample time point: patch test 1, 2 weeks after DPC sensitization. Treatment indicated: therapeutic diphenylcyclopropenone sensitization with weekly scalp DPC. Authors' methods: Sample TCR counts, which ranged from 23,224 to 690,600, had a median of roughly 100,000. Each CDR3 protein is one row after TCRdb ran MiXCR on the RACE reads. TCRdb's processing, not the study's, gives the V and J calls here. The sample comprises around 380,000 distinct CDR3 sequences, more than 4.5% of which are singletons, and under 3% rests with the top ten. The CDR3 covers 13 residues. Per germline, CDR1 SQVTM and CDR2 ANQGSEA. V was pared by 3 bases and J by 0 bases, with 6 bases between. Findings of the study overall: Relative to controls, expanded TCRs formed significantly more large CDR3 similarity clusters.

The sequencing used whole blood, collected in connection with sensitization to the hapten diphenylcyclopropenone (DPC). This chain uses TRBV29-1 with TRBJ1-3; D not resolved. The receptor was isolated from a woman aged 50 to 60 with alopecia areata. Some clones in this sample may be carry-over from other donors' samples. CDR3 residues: CSVDEDSGNTIYF. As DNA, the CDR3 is TGCAGCGTTGATGAAGACTCTGGAAACACCATATATTTT.